What follows are 19 T cell receptor beta chains derived from one specimen sequenced in a study of OX40 agonist ivuxolimab in advanced cancers. Produced via immunoSEQ multiplex PCR; TCRdb's table is partial and in-frame only. The table includes tens of thousands of clones, roughly 84% detected once. The starting material was CD4+ or CD8+ T cells sorted from blood, obtained in a trial of the OX40 agonist ivuxolimab. The receptors originated from an adult with an advanced solid tumor such as melanoma, head and neck, liver or kidney cancer.

The chain employs TRBV28 and TRBJ1-3; D is unresolved. Deletions cut 4 bases from V and 2 bases from J, with 9 bases between. Germline V CDR1 and CDR2: MDHEN, SYDVKM. The CDR3 contains 14 residues. CDR3 residues: CASSSSGTGNTIYF. Here the CDR3 DNA reads TGTGCCAGCAGTTCTTCAGGAACTGGAAACACCATATATTTT.

CDR3 protein: CASSLTGVREKLFF. CDR3 coding DNA: TGCGCCAGCAGCCTGACAGGGGTTCGGGAAAAACTGTTTTTT. The J gene is TRBJ1-4, the V gene TRBV5-1, with 8 nucleotides matching TRBD1. The CDR3 contains 14 residues. Germline V gives CDR1 SGHRS, CDR2 YFSETQ. The J segment lost 8 bases and the V segment lost 4 bases, leaving 7 bases of the junction unmatched.

In this sample, this clone turned up a few times. The V and J genes are TRBV7-3 and TRBJ2-1; TRBD2 agrees at 12 bases. The CDR3 is 14 residues long. V shed 5 bases, J shed 10 bases, and the junction held 6 bases outside the gene matches. Germline assignment: CDR1 SGHTA and CDR2 FQGTGA. CDR3 bases: TGTGCCAGCAGCCGACTAGCGGGAGAGGGGGAGCAGTTCTTC. This codes for CASSRLAGEGEQFF.

The table lists this clone with a few counts. The CDR3 DNA is TGTGCCAGCAGCTTAGCCGGGACGGATGGCTACACCTTC. Residues: CASSLAGTDGYTF. This chain joins TRBV7-2 and TRBJ1-2, with D tentatively TRBD1 (5 bases). There are 13 residues in the CDR3. Looked up from germline, CDR1 is SGHTA and CDR2 is FQGNSA. Trimming took off 0 bases at V and 6 bases at J, with 8 bases between the two ends.

This clone was detected once. The rearrangement joins TRBV7-8 to TRBJ1-5; 8 nucleotides agree with TRBD1. The CDR3 sequence is 16 residues long. Trimming at V came to 5 bases and at J to 7 bases, leaving 13 bases not matched to a gene. CDR1 is SGHVS and CDR2 is FQNEAQ in the germline V gene. CDR3 in DNA: TGTGCCAGCAGCCTCCATCCAGGGGGCCAAGGCCAGCCCCAGCATTTT. Translation: CASSLHPGGQGQPQHF.

The rearrangement links TRBV30 to TRBJ2-2; D not resolved. Germline V gene data show CDR1 as GTSNPN and CDR2 as SVGIG (reference sequence). The CDR3 totals 13 residues. V lost 4 bases and J lost 2, with 8 bases in between. The CDR3 sequence: CAWNHLNTGELFF. Here the CDR3 DNA reads TGTGCCTGGAACCACCTAAACACCGGGGAGCTGTTTTTT.

The chain combines TRBV18 with TRBJ1-1, with D perhaps TRBD1 (5 bases). The germline gives CDR1 KGHSH, CDR2 LQKENI. There are 13 residues in the CDR3. Trimming left V 5 bases short and J 6 bases short, with 13 bases between. As DNA, the CDR3 is TGTGCCAGCTCAGCGTCTCGGGGCCCTGAAGCTTTCTTT. Its protein is CASSASRGPEAFF. The full variable domain, completed using reference TRBV18 and TRBJ1-1, is NAGVMQNPRHLVRRRGQEARLRCSPMKGHSHVYWYRQLPEEGLKFMVYLQKENIIDESGMPKERFSAEFPKEGPSILRIQQVVRGDSAAYFCASSASRGPEAFFGQGTRLTVV.

The rearrangement links TRBV4-3 to TRBJ1-2, with D possibly being TRBD1 (5 bases). Germline V gene sequence: CDR1 LGHNA, CDR2 YSLEER. With 0 bases removed from V and 5 bases from J, the gap between germline ends came to 19 bases. The CDR3 has 17 amino acids. CDR3 nucleotide sequence: TGCGCCAGCAGCCAAGATTATTTGGTGGGACTACGATATGGCTACACCTTC. It codes for CASSQDYLVGLRYGYTF.

J is TRBJ2-3 and V is TRBV2; possible D gene TRBD2, 5 bases. Trimming shortened V by 6 bases and J by 2 bases, and 21 bases separated the two germline ends. This CDR3 contains 17 residues. CDR1 and CDR2 from the germline V gene are SNHLY and FYNNEI. CDR3 region: CASRARSGGGITDTQYF. Written as DNA, the CDR3 is TGTGCCAGCAGAGCAAGGAGTGGAGGAGGTATCACAGATACGCAGTATTTT.

This clone was seen a handful of times. This CDR3 reads CASSSAIRGIGQPQHF. CDR3 nucleotide sequence: TGTGCCAGCAGCTCCGCCATACGGGGAATCGGGCAGCCCCAGCATTTT. The V gene is TRBV5-6, the J gene TRBJ1-5; D is unclear. V dropped 3 bases and J dropped 7 bases, with 20 bases sitting between them. The germline gives CDR1 SGHDT, CDR2 YYEEEE. This CDR3 contains 16 residues.

The chain couples TRBV7-3 to TRBJ1-1; D is ambiguous. Germline V CDR1 and CDR2: SGHTA, FQGTGA. Trimming removed 3 bases from V and 4 bases from J, with 9 bases in between. The CDR3 consists of 13 residues. CDR3 DNA sequence: TGTGCCAGCAGCTTCCAGGTGACCACTGAAGCTTTCTTT. It translates to CASSFQVTTEAFF.

The V and J genes are TRBV7-2 and TRBJ1-5; 8 nucleotides match TRBD1. V trimming: 7 bases; J trimming: 7 bases; junction bases outside the gene matches: 15. Germline V gives CDR1 SGHTA, CDR2 FQGNSA. The CDR3 has 16 amino acids. CDR3 in amino acids: CASTSARDRTLQPQHF. The CDR3 DNA is TGTGCCAGCACCTCCGCCCGGGACAGGACCCTCCAGCCCCAGCATTTT.

V is TRBV30 and J is TRBJ1-1, with D unclear. Between the trimmed V and J ends, which lost 3 bases and 5 bases, there was a span of 7 bases. The CDR3 is 11 amino acids. CDR1 and CDR2 (germline): GTSNPN, SVGIG (reference sequence). CDR3 in amino acids: CAWRRETEAFF. The DNA of the CDR3 is TGTGCCTGGAGGAGGGAGACTGAAGCTTTCTTT.

V and J are TRBV28 and TRBJ2-5; either TRBD1 or TRBD2 may fit D (5 bases each). The CDR3 is 15 amino acids. V lost 3 bases to trimming and J lost 1 base, with 12 bases between them. Germline V gene sequence: CDR1 MDHEN, CDR2 SYDVKM. Here the CDR3 DNA reads TGTGCCAGCAGTTTTACCCCGGGACCCCAAGAGACCCAGTACTTC. Its protein product is CASSFTPGPQETQYF.

This clone occurred once. The V gene is TRBV6-1, the J gene TRBJ1-4, with 8 bases identical to TRBD1. The length of the CDR3 is 20 residues. Unmatched junction bases numbered 24, after V lost 4 bases and J lost 8 bases. CDR1 is MNHNS and CDR2 is SASEGT in the germline V gene. The CDR3 is CASSAGGSGARTGIEEKLFF. CDR3 nucleotide sequence: TGTGCCAGCAGTGCCGGTGGAAGTGGGGCGAGGACAGGGATAGAGGAAAAACTGTTTTTT.

The V and J genes are TRBV19 and TRBJ2-7, with D possibly matching TRBD2 (5 bases). The CDR3 is 16 amino acids. The ends were cut back, 2 bases at V and 5 bases at J, with 19 bases in the middle. Germline V lookup: CDR1 LNHDA, CDR2 SQIVND (reference sequence). The CDR3 protein is CASSITPRTRPNEQYF. The DNA for the CDR3 is TGTGCCAGTAGTATAACCCCCAGGACTCGGCCCAACGAGCAGTACTTC.

The V call is TRBV5-1, the J call TRBJ1-4; D ambiguous. This CDR3 spans 15 amino acids. V lost 2 bases to trimming and J lost 7 bases, with 15 bases between them. CDR1 is SGHRS and CDR2 is YFSETQ in the germline V gene. The chain's CDR3 is CASSLEPGGVEKLFF. The CDR3 coding sequence is TGCGCCAGCAGCTTAGAACCCGGCGGGGTTGAAAAACTGTTTTTT. The whole variable domain, remainder taken from reference TRBV5-1 and TRBJ1-4, is KAGVTQTPRYLIKTRGQQVTLSCSPISGHRSVSWYQQTPGQGLQFLFEYFSETQRNKGNFPGRFSGRQFSNSRSEMNVSTLELGDSALYLCASSLEPGGVEKLFFGSGTQLSVL.

The rearrangement links TRBV27 to TRBJ2-1; 12 bases align to TRBD2. Germline V gene lookup returns CDR1 MNHEY and CDR2 SMNVEV (reference sequence). With 2 bases clipped from V and 1 base from J, the junction kept 6 bases outside the gene matches. The CDR3 covers 18 residues. CDR3 coding DNA: TGTGCCAGCAGTTTACGGCTAGCGGGGGGGCGGTCCTACAATGAGCAGTTCTTC. Its protein product is CASSLRLAGGRSYNEQFF.

The chain carries TRBV13 and TRBJ1-1; D perhaps matches TRBD1 (6 bases). The CDR3 loop spans 15 amino acids. Germline-derived CDR1 and CDR2 are PRHDT and FYEKMQ (reference sequence). Trimming removed 5 bases at V and 0 bases at J, with 13 bases between. The CDR3, as DNA: TGTGCCAGCAGCCCCCGGACAGAGATGAACACTGAAGCTTTCTTT. Amino acids: CASSPRTEMNTEAFF.